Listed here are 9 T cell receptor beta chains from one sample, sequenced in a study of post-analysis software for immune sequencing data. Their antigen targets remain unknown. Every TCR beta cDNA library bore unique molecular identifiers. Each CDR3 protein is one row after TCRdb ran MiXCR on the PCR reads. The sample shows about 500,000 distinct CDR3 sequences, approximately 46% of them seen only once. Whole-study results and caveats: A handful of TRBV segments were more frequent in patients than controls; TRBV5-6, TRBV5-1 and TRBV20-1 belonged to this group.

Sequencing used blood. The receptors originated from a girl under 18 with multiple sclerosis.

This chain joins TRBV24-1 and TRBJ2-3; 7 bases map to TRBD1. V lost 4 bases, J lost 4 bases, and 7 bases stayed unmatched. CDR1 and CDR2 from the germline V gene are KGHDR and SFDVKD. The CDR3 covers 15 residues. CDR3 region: CATSDDRVYPDTQYF. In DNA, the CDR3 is TGTGCCACCAGTGACGACAGGGTCTATCCAGATACGCAGTATTTT.

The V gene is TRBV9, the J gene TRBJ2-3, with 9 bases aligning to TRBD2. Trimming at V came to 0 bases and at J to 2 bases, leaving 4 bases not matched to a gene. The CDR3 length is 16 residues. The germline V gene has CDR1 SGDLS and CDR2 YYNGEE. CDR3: CASSVAAGGNTDTQYF. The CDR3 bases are TGTGCCAGCAGCGTAGCAGCGGGAGGCAACACAGATACGCAGTATTTT. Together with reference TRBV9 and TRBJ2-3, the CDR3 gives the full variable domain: DSGVTQTPKHLITATGQRVTLRCSPRSGDLSVYWYQQSLDQGLQFLIQYYNGEERAKGNILERFSAQQFPDLHSELNLSSLELGDSALYFCASSVAAGGNTDTQYFGPGTRLTVL.

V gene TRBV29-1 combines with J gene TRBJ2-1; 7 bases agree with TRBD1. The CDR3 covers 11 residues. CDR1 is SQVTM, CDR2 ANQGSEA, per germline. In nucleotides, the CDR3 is TGCATGTACACAGGGGATAATGAGCAGTTCTTC. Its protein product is CMYTGDNEQFF.

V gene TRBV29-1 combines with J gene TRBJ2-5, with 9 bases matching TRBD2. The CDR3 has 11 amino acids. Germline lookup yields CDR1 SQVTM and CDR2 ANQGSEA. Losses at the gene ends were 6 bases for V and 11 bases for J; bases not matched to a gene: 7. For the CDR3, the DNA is TGCAGCGTGGGACTAGCCGGAGAGCAGTACTTC. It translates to CSVGLAGEQYF. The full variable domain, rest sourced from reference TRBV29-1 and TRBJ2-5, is SAVISQKPSRDICQRGTSLTIQCQVDSQVTMMFWYRQQPGQSLTLIATANQGSEATYESGFVIDKFPISRPNLTFSTLTVSNMSPEDSSIYLCSVGLAGEQYFGPGTRLLVL.

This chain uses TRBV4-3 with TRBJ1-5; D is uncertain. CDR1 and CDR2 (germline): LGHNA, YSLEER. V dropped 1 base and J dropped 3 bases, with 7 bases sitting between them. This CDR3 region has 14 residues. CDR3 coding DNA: TGCGCCAGCAGCCAAGTAATGTCCAATCAGCCCCAGCATTTT. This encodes CASSQVMSNQPQHF.

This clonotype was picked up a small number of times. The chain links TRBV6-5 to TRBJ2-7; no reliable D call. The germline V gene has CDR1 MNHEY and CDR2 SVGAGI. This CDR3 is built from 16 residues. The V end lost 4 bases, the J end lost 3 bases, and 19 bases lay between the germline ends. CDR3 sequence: CASSLSYRAAFYEQYF. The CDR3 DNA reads TGTGCCAGCAGTTTATCCTACCGGGCCGCCTTCTACGAGCAGTACTTC.

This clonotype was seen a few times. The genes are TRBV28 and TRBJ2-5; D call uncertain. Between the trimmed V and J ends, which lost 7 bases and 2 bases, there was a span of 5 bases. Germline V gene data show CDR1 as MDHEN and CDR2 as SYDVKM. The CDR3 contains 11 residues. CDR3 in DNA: TGTGCCAGCAACCGGCAAGAGACCCAGTACTTC. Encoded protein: CASNRQETQYF.

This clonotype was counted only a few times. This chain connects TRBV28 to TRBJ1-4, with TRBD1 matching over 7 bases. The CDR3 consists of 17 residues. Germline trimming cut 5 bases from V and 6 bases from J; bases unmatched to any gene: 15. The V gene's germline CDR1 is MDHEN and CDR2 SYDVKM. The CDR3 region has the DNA TGTGCCAGCAGTCCACCAAACGTAGGGACAGTGGATGAAAAACTGTTTTTT. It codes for CASSPPNVGTVDEKLFF.

CDR3 nucleotide sequence: TGTGCCAGCAGTTTCTTGTCCGGGAGGGCTCAATACGAGCAGTACTTC. Its translation: CASSFLSGRAQYEQYF. The chain links TRBV27 to TRBJ2-7; 8 nucleotides match TRBD2. CDR3 size: 16 residues. Germline CDR1 reads MNHEY; CDR2 reads SMNVEV (reference sequence). V was pared by 3 bases and J by 4 bases, with 11 bases of the junction left unmatched.